Shown below are 9 T cell receptor beta chains from a single sample sequenced in a study of cytotoxic CD8 clonotypes in ibrutinib-treated CLL. Here immunoSEQ multiplex PCR was the method, and the copy in TCRdb shows in-frame clones only, minus some. The sample lists around 200,000 clones; about three quarters were seen once. Sequenced here: PBMCs, sampled after 12 months of ibrutinib treatment. The receptors come from a human donor with chronic lymphocytic leukemia.

This clone was found a few times. The chain combines TRBV19 with TRBJ2-4; TRBD1 matches at 7 bases. V gave up 9 bases and J gave up 8 bases; unmatched junction bases: 7. Germline assignment: CDR1 LNHDA and CDR2 SQIVND (reference sequence). CDR3 size: 12 residues. CDR3 region: CASRQGGHIQYF. The DNA of the CDR3 is TGTGCCAGCAGACAGGGCGGGCACATTCAGTACTTC.

This clone was detected a few times. The rearrangement links TRBV9 to TRBJ1-1; 7 positions match TRBD1. Per germline, CDR1 SGDLS and CDR2 YYNGEE. The CDR3 has 14 amino acids. With V trimmed by 4 bases and J by 4 bases, 7 bases remained unmatched. CDR3 in DNA: TGTGCCAGCAGCACAGACAGGGAGGGCACTGAAGCTTTCTTT. It translates to CASSTDREGTEAFF.

The table lists this clone with a few counts. The rearrangement uses TRBV9 and TRBJ2-1; the match to TRBD2 covers 9 bases. The length of the CDR3 is 17 residues. The junction had 7 bases not matched to a gene; V was cut back by 0 bases and J by 3 bases. CDR1 and CDR2 (germline): SGDLS, YYNGEE. The DNA of the CDR3 is TGTGCCAGCAGCGTAGGCCCTAGCGGGAACAGCTACAATGAGCAGTTCTTC. This codes for CASSVGPSGNSYNEQFF.

This clone came up once. The chain uses TRBV11-3 and TRBJ2-1; 12 bases align to TRBD2. After removal of 4 bases from V and 7 bases from J, the junction contained 5 bases not matched to a gene. Per the germline V gene, CDR1 is SGHNT and CDR2 is YENEEA. CDR3 length: 15 amino acids. The CDR3 coding sequence is TGTGCCAGCAGCTCGTCTAGCGGGAGGGTGAATGAGCAGTTCTTC. Translating it yields CASSSSSGRVNEQFF.

The rearrangement uses TRBV6-6 and TRBJ2-2; 12 nucleotides agree with TRBD2. Germline V lookup: CDR1 MNHNY, CDR2 SVGAGI (reference sequence). The CDR3 sequence is 16 residues long. Trimming cost V 4 bases and J 4 bases; bases outside gene matches: 4. The CDR3 coding sequence is TGTGCCAGCAGTTCAGGACTAGCGGGGACCACCGGGGAGCTGTTTTTT. Translation gives CASSSGLAGTTGELFF.

The chain recombines TRBV6-6 with TRBJ1-4, with TRBD1 matching 7 bases. Germline V gives CDR1 MNHNY, CDR2 SVGAGI (reference sequence). The CDR3 length is 14 residues. J gave up 4 bases and V 6 bases, and 5 bases lay outside the gene matches. CDR3 region: CASSLDRFNEKLFF. CDR3 nucleotide sequence: TGTGCCAGCAGCCTGGACAGGTTTAATGAAAAACTGTTTTTT.

J is TRBJ2-3 and V is TRBV5-4; D might be TRBD2 (7 bases). From germline, CDR1 is SGHNT and CDR2 YYREEE (reference sequence). CDR3 length: 14 amino acids. Trimming took off 1 base at V and 6 bases at J, with 12 bases between the two ends. The CDR3 coding sequence is TGTGCCAGCAGCTTGAGGGGGACTACTGATACGCAGTATTTT. Encoded protein: CASSLRGTTDTQYF.

The chain joins TRBV18 to TRBJ2-1; TRBD1 matches at 7 bases. The CDR3 sequence is 16 residues long. The J segment lost 7 bases and the V segment lost 3 bases, leaving 12 bases of the junction unmatched. Germline CDR1 reads KGHSH; CDR2 reads LQKENI. CDR3 protein: CASSPQAGTERNEQFF. The CDR3 bases are TGTGCCAGCTCACCTCAAGCCGGGACAGAGAGAAATGAGCAGTTCTTC.

The chain joins TRBV6-9 to TRBJ2-3, with D perhaps matching TRBD2 (6 bases). Germline CDR1 is MNHGY and CDR2 is SVAAGI. The CDR3 spans 14 residues. The V gene lost 8 bases and the J gene lost 3 bases, with 15 bases spanning the gap. CDR3 in DNA: TGTGCCAGCTGTGGGGGGACGAAAACAGATACGCAGTATTTT. Protein sequence: CASCGGTKTDTQYF.